This T cell receptor beta chain was identified in a study of T cells in Graves' hyperthyroidism and ophthalmopathy. Study results and caveats: Most clonotypes expanded in thyroid above 0.001 were likewise present in blood.

Using RNA transcripts as the source, TCR beta CDR3 regions were amplified. Initially, a first-round RT-PCR of the TCR CDR3 employed the HTBI primer set. Using its own MiXCR run on the multiplex PCR reads, TCRdb lists one record per CDR3 protein. The table includes 360,000 or so distinct CDR3 sequences, roughly 15% detected once. With 0 bases removed from V and 5 bases from J, the gap between germline ends came to 11 bases. The CDR3 extends over 14 amino acids. This clonotype was seen repeatedly, ten times or more. The antigen is not known. Source material: blood. V is TRBV12-3 or TRBV12-4 and J is TRBJ2-7; D uncertain. The sequence derives from a woman aged 55-69 years with Graves' ophthalmopathy. For the CDR3, the DNA is TGTGCCAGCAGTTTAGCGCTGGGATACGACGAGCAGTACTTC. Its protein is CASSLALGYDEQYF.